One T cell receptor (beta chain) is described in this entry. This sample is drawn from a study of cytomegalovirus exposure and HLA in healthy donors. The study ran its PCR with 60 Vbeta and 13 Jbeta primers. Generated by immunoSEQ multiplex PCR, the TCRdb table keeps only in-frame clones and is missing some. This table holds over 100,000 clones, around 73% found once. Germline values: CDR1 LNHDA, CDR2 SQIVND (reference sequence). This CDR3 has 14 amino acids. Trimming took off 6 bases at V and 9 bases at J, with 15 bases between the two ends. Sequencing input: PBMCs. The rearrangement joins TRBV19 to TRBJ1-6; D perhaps matches TRBD1 (6 bases). The receptor comes from a woman between 35 and 50 years old in good health and CMV-seronegative. The CDR3 DNA reads as TGTGCCAGTAGCGAACAGGGAAAGAGTTCACCCCTCCACTTT. Amino acid sequence: CASSEQGKSSPLHF.